This T cell receptor (beta chain) was recovered during a study of blood T cell repertoires in COVID-19. Study context: The cDNA or gDNA used as material had been derived from T cells, B-cell-depleted T cells, or PBMCs.

Assay used: immunoSEQ multiplex PCR; TCRdb lists only in-frame clones, some missing. The data hold about 130,000 clones, with 86% observed a single time. Participant reports of clinical history set cohort assignment. The CDR3 has 13 residues. Trimming took off 3 bases at V and 8 bases at J, with 11 bases between the two ends. This chain uses TRBV12-3 or TRBV12-4 with TRBJ2-1; possible D gene TRBD2, 6 bases. The source is a man aged 45-65 years who had recovered from COVID-19. The material sequenced was PBMCs or T cells enriched from blood (not recorded which). The CDR3 loop reads CASSFFRGYEQFF. CDR3 DNA sequence: TGTGCCAGCAGTTTTTTTCGGGGGTATGAGCAGTTCTTC.